One and the same sample provided the 13 T cell receptor beta chains below, sequenced in a study of cytomegalovirus exposure and HLA in healthy donors (TCRdb year 2017). Receptors were amplified or captured by the immunoSEQ multiplex PCR assay. For the multiplex PCR, a mixture combining 60 forward primers for TCR Vbeta segments and 13 reverse primers for TCR Jbeta segments was used. What TCRdb holds here is the immuneACCESS table cut down to in-frame rearrangements. Part of the clones is not present; checked against another copy, under half of the missing clones reflect an unresolved V gene, and the others are unexplained. The sample table gives around 100,000 clones. Roughly 3.5% of the sample belongs to the ten largest clones. Sequencing was carried out using PBMCs. The receptor set was obtained from a man aged 25 to 40 in good health and CMV-seronegative.

The chain recombines TRBV7-3 with TRBJ1-3; tentative D call: TRBD1 (6 bases). The CDR3 consists of 15 residues. Trimming took 6 bases from V and 0 from J, leaving 12 bases between them. From germline, CDR1 is SGHTA and CDR2 FQGTGA. The CDR3 DNA reads as TGTGCCAGCAGTCGAGGGGGGGACTCTGGAAACACCATATATTTT. This codes for CASSRGGDSGNTIYF.

This chain connects TRBV4-2 to TRBJ2-7, with TRBD1 identical over 8 bases. CDR3 length: 16 amino acids. Germline V gives CDR1 LGHNA, CDR2 YNFKEQ. V dropped 3 bases and J dropped 5; count of bases not matched to a gene: 12. CDR3 amino acids: CASSQFGQGPNNEQYF. CDR3 nucleotides: TGTGCCAGCAGCCAGTTCGGACAGGGACCGAACAACGAGCAGTACTTC.

The V and J genes are TRBV2 and TRBJ1-1; D call uncertain. CDR3 length equals 13 residues. V gave up 7 bases and J gave up 1 base, with 10 bases separating them. Germline V gives CDR1 SNHLY, CDR2 FYNNEI. The CDR3 coding sequence is TGTGCCAGCATAGAATATGAGAACACTGAAGCTTTCTTT. Amino acids: CASIEYENTEAFF. The whole variable domain, filled in from reference TRBV2 and TRBJ1-1, reads EPEVTQTPSHQVTQMGQEVILRCVPISNHLYFYWYRQILGQKVEFLVSFYNNEISEKSEIFDDQFSVERPDGSNFTLKIRSTKLEDSAMYFCASIEYENTEAFFGQGTRLTVV.

With respect to this clone: One end of the junction does not line up with germline, which may come from a read error. V and J are TRBV5-4 and TRBJ2-5; possibly TRBD2 for D (5 bases). The length of the CDR3 is 14 residues. CDR1 and CDR2 (germline): SGHNT, YYREEE (reference sequence). The CDR3 DNA is TGTGCCAGCAGCTTGCTGAGGGAGCCAGAGATCCAGTACTTC. Translation gives CASSLLREPEIQYF.

The chain uses TRBV2 and TRBJ2-7, with 9 bases lining up with TRBD1. Per the germline V gene, CDR1 is SNHLY and CDR2 is FYNNEI. V lost 4 bases and J lost 6; bases outside the gene matches: 4. The CDR3 has 13 amino acids. In nucleotides, the CDR3 is TGTGCCAGCAGTGTACAGGGGGCTGGCGAGCAGTACTTC. Protein: CASSVQGAGEQYF.

The CDR3 coding sequence is TGTGCCAGCAGCAGGGAACAGGGAAGCGGGAAGACCCAGTACTTC. This encodes CASSREQGSGKTQYF. The chain recombines TRBV5-4 with TRBJ2-5; possible D gene TRBD2, 7 bases. The CDR3 consists of 15 residues. Germline CDR1 is SGHNT and CDR2 is YYREEE (reference sequence). Trimming shortened V by 4 bases and J by 6 bases, and 19 bases separated the two germline ends. Filled out from reference TRBV5-4 and TRBJ2-5, the complete variable domain reads ETGVTQSPTHLIKTRGQQVTLRCSSQSGHNTVSWYQQALGQGPQFIFQYYREEENGRGNFPPRFSGLQFPNYSSELNVNALELDDSALYLCASSREQGSGKTQYFGPGTRLLVL.

V usage is TRBV19 and J usage is TRBJ2-3; 9 bases fit TRBD1. This CDR3 is built from 14 residues. CDR1 and CDR2 from the germline V gene are LNHDA and SQIVND (reference sequence). Trimming took 7 bases from V and 6 from J; bases not matched to a gene: 8. The CDR3 nucleotides read TGTGCCAGTACCTGGACAGGGGAGGCGGATACGCAGTATTTT. It translates to CASTWTGEADTQYF.

The rearrangement links TRBV7-8 to TRBJ1-4; a weak D match, TRBD1 (5 bases). V was trimmed by 1 base and J by 0 bases, leaving 6 bases between them. This CDR3 spans 15 amino acids. The germline CDR1 and CDR2 sequences are SGHVS and FQNEAQ. The CDR3, as DNA: TGTGCCAGCAGCTTAGAAGGGGCAACTAATGAAAAACTGTTTTTT. Its translation: CASSLEGATNEKLFF.

The V and J genes are TRBV5-1 and TRBJ1-3, with D perhaps TRBD1 (5 bases). CDR1 is SGHRS, CDR2 YFSETQ, per germline. The length of the CDR3 is 15 residues. Deletions cut 0 bases from V and 4 bases from J, with 11 bases between. DNA for the CDR3: TGCGCCAGCAGCTTGGAGCCAGGGTCCGGAAACACCATATATTTT. It encodes CASSLEPGSGNTIYF.

This chain uses TRBV9 with TRBJ1-2, with D perhaps TRBD1 (5 bases). This CDR3 contains 15 residues. V dropped 1 base and J dropped 7 bases, with 17 bases sitting between them. From germline, CDR1 is SGDLS and CDR2 YYNGEE. The CDR3 protein is CASSVTFSGGTGYTF. CDR3 in DNA: TGTGCCAGCAGCGTAACCTTCTCTGGGGGGACTGGCTACACCTTC.

The chain is built from TRBV5-8 and TRBJ2-3; 9 bases align to TRBD2. This CDR3 contains 15 residues. Trimming cost V 4 bases and J 2 bases; bases outside gene matches: 5. Looked up from germline, CDR1 is SGHTS and CDR2 is YDEGEE. CDR3 DNA: TGTGCCAGCAGCCATAGCGGGGGACACACAGATACGCAGTATTTT. Amino acids: CASSHSGGHTDTQYF.

The V gene is TRBV10-3, the J gene TRBJ2-1, with 8 bases matching TRBD2. The trim removed 8 bases at V and 6 bases at J, leaving 9 bases unmatched. This CDR3 contains 14 residues. Germline V lookup: CDR1 ENHRY, CDR2 SYGVKD. The CDR3 DNA reads as TGTGCCATCGGGGGCGGGGGGCGTGGCAATGAGCAGTTCTTC. It encodes CAIGGGGRGNEQFF.

The chain recombines TRBV2 with TRBJ2-3; TRBD2 might be the D (7 bases). Trimming removed 1 base at V and 2 bases at J, with 13 bases between. The CDR3 sequence is 16 residues long. The germline V gene has CDR1 SNHLY and CDR2 FYNNEI. Here the CDR3 DNA reads TGTGCCAGCAGTGAAGGGGTTGGGGGGGCCACAGATACGCAGTATTTT. Its protein is CASSEGVGGATDTQYF.